The clone carrying this T cell receptor beta chain was detected ten times or more. Its target is not known. Using RNA template, CDR3s of TCR alpha and beta were amplified with iRepertoire arm-PCR. One-step reverse transcription and amplification started from approximately 100-400 ng of tissue mRNA or PBMC total RNA. Each CDR3 protein is one row after TCRdb ran MiXCR on the multiplex PCR reads. This sample has 95,000 to 110,000 distinct CDR3 sequences, with about 30% found just once. The source of the sample is a study of glioma-infiltrating T cells. Germline CDR1 is MDHEN and CDR2 is SYDVKM. This CDR3 is built from 11 residues. Trimming pared 4 bases from V and 10 bases from J, leaving 8 bases between. The study's findings and limits: Gliomas, especially low-grade, showed above-expected tissue-blood divergence; non-neoplastic patients showed below. Tissue and blood shared very few CDR3 sequences.

This receptor was identified in a human donor with low-grade glioma or glioblastoma, undergoing nonglioma brain surgery, or in good health (not recorded which). The chain recombines TRBV28 with TRBJ2-1; D remains ambiguous. The sample consisted of glioma tissue, nonneoplastic brain tissue, or PBMCs (not recorded which). The CDR3 DNA reads TGTGCCAGCAGTTCCCGGTGGGAGCAGTTCTTC. Its translation: CASSSRWEQFF.